The TCR beta chain under discussion was sequenced for a study of CD8 T cells in Susac syndrome. The CDR3 consists of 14 residues. Trimming left V 0 bases short and J 6 bases short, with 14 bases between. Per germline, CDR1 SQVTM and CDR2 ANQGSEA. The RNA, roughly 0.45 to 1 ug, was put through reverse transcription using random hexamers. From the immunoSEQ multiplex PCR reads, TCRdb called clonotypes with MiXCR, one entry per CDR3 protein. The data show approximately 180,000 distinct CDR3 sequences, approximately 96% seen once. This chain joins TRBV29-1 and TRBJ1-2, with TRBD1 as a possible D gene (5 bases). The receptor's source is a human donor with multiple sclerosis. The source material was CD4+ T cells from PBMCs. CDR3 loop: CSVEDLGDGDGYTF. The CDR3, as DNA: TGCAGCGTTGAAGATTTGGGGGATGGCGATGGCTACACCTTC.